This T cell receptor (beta chain) was found in a study of OX40 agonist ivuxolimab in advanced cancers. Findings and limits, study-wide: CD4+ T cells averaged fewer expanded clones than CD8+ T cells.

The CDR3 is 12 residues long. Trimming left V 6 bases short and J 11 bases short, with 16 bases between. The germline V gene encodes CDR1 MNHNY and CDR2 SVGAGI (reference sequence). As for this clone: The antigen is not known.

Method: immunoSEQ multiplex PCR; TCRdb's copy keeps in-frame clones and lacks some. The repertoire has tens of thousands of clones, about 88% of them found once; the top ten carry 0.19%. This material consisted of CD4+ or CD8+ T cells sorted from blood, taken in a trial of the OX40 agonist ivuxolimab. The rearrangement joins TRBV6-6 to TRBJ1-1; TRBD1 is a possible D gene (5 bases). This clonotype originated in an adult with an advanced solid tumor such as melanoma, head and neck, liver or kidney cancer. This chain's CDR3 is CASRQGEVRAFF. DNA for the CDR3: TGTGCCAGCAGACAAGGGGAAGTTCGGGCTTTCTTT.